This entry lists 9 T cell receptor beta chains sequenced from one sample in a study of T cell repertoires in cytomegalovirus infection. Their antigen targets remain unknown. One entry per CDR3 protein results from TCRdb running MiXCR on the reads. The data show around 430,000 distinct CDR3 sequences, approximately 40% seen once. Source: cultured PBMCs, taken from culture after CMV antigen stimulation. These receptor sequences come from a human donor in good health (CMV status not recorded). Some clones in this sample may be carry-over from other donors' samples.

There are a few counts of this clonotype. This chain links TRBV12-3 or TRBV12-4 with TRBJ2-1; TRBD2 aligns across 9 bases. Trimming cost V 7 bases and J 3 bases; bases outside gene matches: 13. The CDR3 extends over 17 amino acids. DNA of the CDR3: TGTGCCAGCACCTTACAGGCTAGCGGGGTTGACTACAATGAGCAGTTCTTC. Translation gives CASTLQASGVDYNEQFF.

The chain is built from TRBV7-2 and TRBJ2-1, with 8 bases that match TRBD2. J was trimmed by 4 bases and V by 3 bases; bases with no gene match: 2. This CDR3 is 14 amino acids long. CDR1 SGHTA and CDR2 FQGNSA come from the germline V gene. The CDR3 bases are TGTGCCAGCAGCTTTAGCGGGGAGTACAATGAGCAGTTCTTC. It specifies CASSFSGEYNEQFF.

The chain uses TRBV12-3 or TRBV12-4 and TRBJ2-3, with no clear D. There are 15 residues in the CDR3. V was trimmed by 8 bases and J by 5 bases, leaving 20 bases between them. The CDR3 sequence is CASSPHSSVGDTQYF. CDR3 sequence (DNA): TGTGCCAGCTCCCCTCATTCCAGCGTGGGAGATACGCAGTATTTT.

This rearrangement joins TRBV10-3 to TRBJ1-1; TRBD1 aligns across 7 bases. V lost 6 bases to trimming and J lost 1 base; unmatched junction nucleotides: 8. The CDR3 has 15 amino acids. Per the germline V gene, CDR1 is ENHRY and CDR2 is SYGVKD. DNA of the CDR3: TGTGCCATCAGGGACCCCCGGACAGGGAACACTGAAGCTTTCTTT. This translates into CAIRDPRTGNTEAFF.

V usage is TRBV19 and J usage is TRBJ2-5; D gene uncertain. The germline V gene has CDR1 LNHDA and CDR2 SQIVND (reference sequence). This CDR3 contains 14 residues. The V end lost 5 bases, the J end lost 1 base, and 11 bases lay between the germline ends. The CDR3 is CASSVDRFQETQYF. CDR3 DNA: TGTGCCAGTAGTGTCGATCGATTCCAAGAGACCCAGTACTTC.

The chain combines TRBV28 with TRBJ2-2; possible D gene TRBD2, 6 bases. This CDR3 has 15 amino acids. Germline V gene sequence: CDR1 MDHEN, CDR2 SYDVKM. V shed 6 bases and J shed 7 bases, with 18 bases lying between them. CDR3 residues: CASSSVGGRLGELFF. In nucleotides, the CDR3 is TGTGCCAGCAGCTCGGTTGGGGGGAGACTCGGGGAGCTGTTTTTT.

The CDR3 nucleotides are TGTGCCAGCAGCCGATCGGCAGGTGGCTACACCTTC. Translating gives CASSRSAGGYTF. This chain links TRBV6-5 with TRBJ1-2; the D is unclear. The CDR3 spans 12 residues. The germline CDR1 and CDR2 sequences are MNHEY and SVGAGI. The V gene lost 6 bases and the J gene lost 7 bases, with 12 bases spanning the gap.

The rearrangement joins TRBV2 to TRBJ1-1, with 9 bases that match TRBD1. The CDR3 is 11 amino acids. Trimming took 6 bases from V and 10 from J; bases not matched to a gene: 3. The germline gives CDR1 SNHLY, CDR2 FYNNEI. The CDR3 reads CASRGTGIAFF. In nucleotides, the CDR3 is TGTGCCAGCAGGGGGACAGGGATAGCTTTCTTT.

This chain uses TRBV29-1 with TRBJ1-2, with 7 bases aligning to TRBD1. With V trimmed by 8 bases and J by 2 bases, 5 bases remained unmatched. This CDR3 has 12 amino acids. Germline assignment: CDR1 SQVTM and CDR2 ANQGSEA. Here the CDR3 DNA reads TGCAGCTATATACAGGGGAACTATGGCTACACCTTC. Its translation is CSYIQGNYGYTF.